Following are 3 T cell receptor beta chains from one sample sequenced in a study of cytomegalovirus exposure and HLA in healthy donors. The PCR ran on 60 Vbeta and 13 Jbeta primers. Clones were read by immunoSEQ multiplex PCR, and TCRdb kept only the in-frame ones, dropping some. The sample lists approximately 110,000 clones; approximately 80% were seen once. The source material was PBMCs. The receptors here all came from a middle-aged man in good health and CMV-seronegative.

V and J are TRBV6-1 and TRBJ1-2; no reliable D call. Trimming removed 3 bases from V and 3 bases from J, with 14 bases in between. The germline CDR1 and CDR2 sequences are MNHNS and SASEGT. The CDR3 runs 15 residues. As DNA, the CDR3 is TGTGCCAGCAGTGATCTACTACGCCCCGACTATGGCTACACCTTC. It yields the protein CASSDLLRPDYGYTF.

The CDR3, as DNA: TGTGCCAGCAGCTGGGACAGAGAAAGCTCTGGGGCCAACGTCCTGACTTTC. Amino acids: CASSWDRESSGANVLTF. The chain uses TRBV2 and TRBJ2-6, with TRBD1 identical over 7 bases. CDR3 length equals 17 residues. With V trimmed by 6 bases and J by 0 bases, 8 bases remained unmatched. Germline V lookup: CDR1 SNHLY, CDR2 FYNNEI.

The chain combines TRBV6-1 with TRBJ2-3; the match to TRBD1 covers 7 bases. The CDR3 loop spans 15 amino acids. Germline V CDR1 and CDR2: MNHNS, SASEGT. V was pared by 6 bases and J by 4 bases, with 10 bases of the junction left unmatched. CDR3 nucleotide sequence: TGTGCCAGCAGGGAACAGGGGAGTCAGCCAGATACGCAGTATTTT. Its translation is CASREQGSQPDTQYF.